This is a list of T cell receptor beta chains from one sample in a study of shared clonotypes between healthy human individuals. Libraries were prepared by immunoSEQ multiplex PCR; TCRdb keeps only in-frame clonotypes and omits some of them. The sample holds roughly 890,000 clones; more than 85% are singletons and the top ten take around 24%. The sample taken for sequencing was naive CD8+ T cells sorted from blood. The receptors come from a young man in good health. Each CDR3 is given with its conserved first and last residue. The D gene is left open where the match is weak. The size field is filled for only some rows; it gives once, few, many or a size class.

V	J	size	D	DNA	CDR3
TRBV5-5	TRBJ2-7	-	TRBD1	TGTGCCAGCAGCTGGGGGACAGGCACCTACGAGCAGTACTTC	CASSWGTGTYEQYF
TRBV27	TRBJ2-3	-	TRBD1	TGTGCCAGCAAGCCCCGGGACAGGCAAACAGATACGCAGTATTTT	CASKPRDRQTDTQYF
TRBV27	TRBJ2-1	-	TRBD2	TGTGCCAGCAGTTTATTAGTAGCGGGGGGTGGGCAGTTCTTC	CASSLLVAGGGQFF
TRBV4-1	TRBJ2-7	-	-	TGCGCCAGCAGCCAATATCAGGGGTCCTACGAGCAGTACTTC	CASSQYQGSYEQYF
TRBV28	TRBJ1-5	-	-	TGTGCCAGCAGCCTGGGTGCGTCCCAGCATTTT	CASSLGASQHF
TRBV28	TRBJ2-7	-	-	TGTGCCAGCAGTTTATCCGGGGGCGGCTCCTACGAGCAGTACTTC	CASSLSGGGSYEQYF
TRBV7-6	TRBJ2-5	-	-	TGTGCCAGCAGCCCTCCTCCCGGCAGTCACAAAGAGACCCAGTACTTC	CASSPPPGSHKETQYF
TRBV7-6	TRBJ2-3	-	TRBD2	TGTGCCAGCAGCCGCGGACTAGCGGGACTCACAGATACGCAGTATTTT	CASSRGLAGLTDTQYF
TRBV30	TRBJ1-1	-	-	TGTGCCTGGAGTTGGGTAGGGGGAGACACTGAAGCTTTCTTT	CAWSWVGGDTEAFF
TRBV27	TRBJ2-2	-	TRBD2	TGTGCCAGCAGTCCGACACTAGCGGGAGCTATTGACGGGGAGCTGTTTTTT	CASSPTLAGAIDGELFF
TRBV7-2	TRBJ2-1	-	-	TGTGCCAGCAGCCCGGGACGTAGCTCCTACAATGAGCAGTTCTTC	CASSPGRSSYNEQFF
TRBV4-1	TRBJ2-1	-	TRBD2	TGCGCCAGCAGCCTCAGCCCCCTAGCGGGATCGGATGAGCAGTTCTTC	CASSLSPLAGSDEQFF
TRBV10-1	TRBJ2-3	-	-	TGCGCCAGCAGTGCGTACAGCACAGATACGCAGTATTTT	CASSAYSTDTQYF
TRBV7-9	TRBJ2-7	once	TRBD2	TGTGCCAGCAGAGGGAGCGGACTAGCGGGAGGTTACGAGCAGTACTTC	CASRGSGLAGGYEQYF
TRBV14	TRBJ1-1	-	-	TGTGCCAGCAGCTCGAGGAGGGACGGGGTATTCAGGAACACTGAAGCTTTCTTT	CASSSRRDGVFRNTEAFF
TRBV25-1	TRBJ1-5	-	-	TGTGCCTGGAGGGGCGACGGATTATTGTGGAATCAGCCCCAGCATTTT	CAWRGDGLLWNQPQHF
TRBV18	TRBJ2-3	-	-	TGTGCCAGCTCACGCAGGGAGTTAGGCACAGATACGCAGTATTTT	CASSRRELGTDTQYF
TRBV19	TRBJ2-7	few	TRBD2	TGTGCCAGTAGTATAGATACTAGCGACAACTACGAGCAGTACTTC	CASSIDTSDNYEQYF
TRBV6-6	TRBJ1-1	-	-	TGTGCCAGCATTAATACTGGGCGGCAACAAGTAGCTTTCTTT	CASINTGRQQVAFF
TRBV19	TRBJ2-5	-	TRBD2	TGTGCCAGTAGGGGACCGGGACTAGCGGGAGTTGATGTGACCCAGTACTTC	CASRGPGLAGVDVTQYF
TRBV19	TRBJ2-7	once	TRBD2	TGTGCCAGTAACCCTAGCGGGAGTGTATACGAGCAGTACTTC	CASNPSGSVYEQYF
TRBV13	TRBJ1-3	once	-	TGTGCCAGCAGCTTAGAAGGGGTCTCTGGAAACACCATATATTTT	CASSLEGVSGNTIYF
TRBV6-1	TRBJ1-2	-	-	TGTGCCAGCAGTGAAAATTACAGGGTGGGATTCTATGGCTACACCTTC	CASSENYRVGFYGYTF
TRBV5-6	TRBJ1-2	-	TRBD1	TGTGCCAGCAGCACCCCGGGACAGGGGACCTATGGCTACACCTTC	CASSTPGQGTYGYTF
TRBV4-2	TRBJ2-3	-	-	TGTGCCAGCAGCCAGGAAACAGGAGTAAGCACAGATACGCAGTATTTT	CASSQETGVSTDTQYF
TRBV5-8	TRBJ1-5	once	-	TGTGCCAGCAGCTTGGGACAGAATAGCAATCAGCCCCAGCATTTT	CASSLGQNSNQPQHF
TRBV7-9	TRBJ2-7	-	-	TGTGCCAGCAGCCCGCAGGCCGGGGAAGTCAAGCCCTCGGACTACGAGCAGTACTTC	CASSPQAGEVKPSDYEQYF